These 31 T cell receptor beta chains came from one sample sequenced in a study of blood T cell repertoires in COVID-19. Clones were sequenced by immunoSEQ multiplex PCR, and TCRdb holds only the in-frame ones, with some missing. The sample records over 65,000 clones, 90% being singletons. The sequenced material came from peripheral blood. Receptors originate from a human donor in a cohort sampled during active COVID-19.

This chain links TRBV19 with TRBJ2-4, with D unresolved. The CDR3 consists of 14 residues. V was trimmed by 4 bases and J by 0 bases, leaving 7 bases between them. The germline V gene encodes CDR1 LNHDA and CDR2 SQIVND (reference sequence). The CDR3 sequence is CASSTRGAKNIQYF. CDR3 DNA: TGTGCCAGTAGTACCAGAGGAGCCAAAAACATTCAGTACTTC. Variable domain in full (rest from reference TRBV19 and TRBJ2-4): DGGITQSPKYLFRKEGQNVTLSCEQNLNHDAMYWYRQDPGQGLRLIYYSQIVNDFQKGDIAEGYSVSREKKESFPLTVTSAQKNPTAFYLCASSTRGAKNIQYFGAGTRLSVL.

This chain connects TRBV18 to TRBJ1-1; D not resolved. Germline-derived CDR1 and CDR2 are KGHSH and LQKENI. With 2 bases removed from V and 3 bases from J, the gap between germline ends came to 10 bases. The CDR3 runs to 14 residues. The CDR3 sequence is CASSPIGEDTEAFF. The CDR3 bases are TGTGCCAGCTCACCAATCGGGGAGGACACTGAAGCTTTCTTT. The full variable domain, rest sourced from reference TRBV18 and TRBJ1-1, is NAGVMQNPRHLVRRRGQEARLRCSPMKGHSHVYWYRQLPEEGLKFMVYLQKENIIDESGMPKERFSAEFPKEGPSILRIQQVVRGDSAAYFCASSPIGEDTEAFFGQGTRLTVV.

The chain links TRBV11-2 to TRBJ2-7; 10 bases agree with TRBD2. This CDR3 has 16 residues. J was trimmed by 2 bases and V by 5 bases; bases with no gene match: 9. Germline V lookup: CDR1 SGHAT, CDR2 FQNNGV. As DNA, the CDR3 is TGTGCCAGCAGCCACCTAGCGGGGGTTTTTACCTACGAGCAGTACTTC. Translated, it gives CASSHLAGVFTYEQYF. Combining the CDR3 with reference TRBV11-2 and TRBJ2-7 gives the whole variable domain EAGVAQSPRYKIIEKRQSVAFWCNPISGHATLYWYQQILGQGPKLLIQFQNNGVVDDSQLPKDRFSAERLKGVDSTLKIQPAKLEDSAVYLCASSHLAGVFTYEQYFGPGTRLTVT.

The V gene is TRBV11-2, the J gene TRBJ2-7; D is undetermined. CDR3 length: 13 residues. V was pared by 5 bases and J by 0 bases, with 8 bases between. Germline V gene lookup returns CDR1 SGHAT and CDR2 FQNNGV. The CDR3 protein is CASSLSSSYEQYF. CDR3 sequence (DNA): TGTGCCAGCAGCCTCTCCAGCTCCTACGAGCAGTACTTC.

The V call is TRBV2, the J call TRBJ2-7, with a tentative D call TRBD1 (6 bases). V was trimmed by 8 bases and J by 0 bases, leaving 14 bases between them. The CDR3 is made up of 14 amino acids. Germline CDR1 SNHLY, CDR2 FYNNEI. The CDR3 DNA reads TGTGCCAGCCGAATGGACAGTGTCTCCTACGAGCAGTACTTC. It codes for CASRMDSVSYEQYF.

This chain links TRBV6-1 with TRBJ1-2; maybe TRBD1 (5 bases). Trimming left V 1 base short and J 5 bases short, with 11 bases between. This CDR3 is 14 amino acids long. Germline-derived CDR1 and CDR2 are MNHNS and SASEGT. In nucleotides, the CDR3 is TGTGCCAGCAGTGAAGAGACAGCCTCTTATGGCTACACCTTC. Protein sequence: CASSEETASYGYTF.

This chain uses TRBV5-1 with TRBJ1-2; D is undetermined. V lost 5 bases, J lost 5 bases, and 19 bases lay in between. Germline CDR1 is SGHRS and CDR2 is YFSETQ. The CDR3 is 15 residues long. CDR3: CASSEGVNTRYGYTF. Here the CDR3 DNA reads TGCGCCAGCAGTGAGGGAGTAAACACGAGATATGGCTACACCTTC.

The chain uses TRBV18 and TRBJ2-7; 7 bases are shared with TRBD1. V shed 5 bases, J shed 0 bases, and the junction held 4 bases outside the gene matches. Per germline, CDR1 KGHSH and CDR2 LQKENI. CDR3 length: 14 residues. CDR3 loop: CASSKDRISYEQYF. As DNA, the CDR3 is TGTGCCAGCTCAAAGGACAGGATCTCCTACGAGCAGTACTTC.

The rearrangement links TRBV20-1 to TRBJ1-2, with a tentative D call TRBD1 (5 bases). Per the germline V gene, CDR1 is DFQATT and CDR2 is SNEGSKA (reference sequence). This CDR3 has 11 amino acids. Trimming took 6 bases from V and 2 from J, leaving 7 bases between them. CDR3 residues: CSARDNYGYTF. CDR3 DNA: TGCAGTGCGCGGGACAACTATGGCTACACCTTC.

The gene calls are TRBV19 and TRBJ1-6, with no clear D. Germline-derived CDR1 and CDR2 are LNHDA and SQIVND (reference sequence). V was cut by 5 bases and J by 10 bases, with 15 bases left in between. This CDR3 has 14 residues. CDR3 nucleotides: TGTGCCAGTAGTCTCGGAGAGGTACAATCACCCCTCCACTTT. It is translated as CASSLGEVQSPLHF. Filled out from reference TRBV19 and TRBJ1-6, the complete variable domain reads DGGITQSPKYLFRKEGQNVTLSCEQNLNHDAMYWYRQDPGQGLRLIYYSQIVNDFQKGDIAEGYSVSREKKESFPLTVTSAQKNPTAFYLCASSLGEVQSPLHFGNGTRLTVT.

The chain employs TRBV5-1 and TRBJ1-4; 10 bases are a match to TRBD1. V gave up 4 bases and J gave up 2 bases; unmatched junction bases: 11. Germline CDR1 SGHRS, CDR2 YFSETQ. The CDR3 length is 18 residues. The CDR3 nucleotides read TGCGCCAGCAGCACGGGGGACAGGGGACCGTGGACTAATGAAAAACTGTTTTTT. Translated: CASSTGDRGPWTNEKLFF.

The V gene is TRBV19, the J gene TRBJ1-1; D perhaps matches TRBD1 (5 bases). The CDR3 length is 15 residues. Trimming cost V 5 bases and J 3 bases, with 16 bases left between them. Germline V CDR1 and CDR2: LNHDA, SQIVND (reference sequence). CDR3 coding DNA: TGTGCCAGTAGTTCCCCAGGGTTAGGCGACACTGAAGCTTTCTTT. Amino acid sequence: CASSSPGLGDTEAFF. The whole variable domain, filled in from reference TRBV19 and TRBJ1-1, reads DGGITQSPKYLFRKEGQNVTLSCEQNLNHDAMYWYRQDPGQGLRLIYYSQIVNDFQKGDIAEGYSVSREKKESFPLTVTSAQKNPTAFYLCASSSPGLGDTEAFFGQGTRLTVV.

V is TRBV2 and J is TRBJ2-1; D is unclear. Germline-derived CDR1 and CDR2 are SNHLY and FYNNEI. V lost 6 bases, J lost 8 bases, and 14 bases lay in between. This CDR3 has 13 amino acids. The DNA for the CDR3 is TGTGCCAGCAGCAGACGTTTAGCCGATGAGCAGTTCTTC. It translates to CASSRRLADEQFF.

The chain carries TRBV18 and TRBJ1-1; no reliable D call. Trimming took off 3 bases at V and 5 bases at J, with 16 bases between the two ends. CDR1 and CDR2 (germline): KGHSH, LQKENI. This CDR3 is built from 15 residues. CDR3 in DNA: TGTGCCAGCTCACCTCCCCCCGTGGGGAGGACTGAAGCTTTCTTT. Translating it yields CASSPPPVGRTEAFF.

The genes are TRBV5-1 and TRBJ2-5; 7 bases match TRBD2. Germline CDR1 and CDR2: SGHRS and YFSETQ. This CDR3 region has 13 residues. With 2 bases clipped from V and 5 bases from J, the junction kept 3 bases outside the gene matches. The CDR3 nucleotides are TGCGCCAGCAGCTTCGGTAGCGGGGAGACCCAGTACTTC. Amino acids: CASSFGSGETQYF.

The rearrangement links TRBV5-4 to TRBJ1-4; a weak D match, TRBD1 (6 bases). Germline V gene lookup returns CDR1 SGHNT and CDR2 YYREEE (reference sequence). The V and J ends lost 4 bases and 3 bases respectively, with 16 bases between them. This CDR3 is built from 16 residues. The CDR3 DNA is TGTGCCAGCAGCCAGGGGAGGGATGGGGCTAATGAAAAACTGTTTTTT. Protein sequence: CASSQGRDGANEKLFF.

The chain has TRBV2 and TRBJ1-1; 7 bases line up with TRBD1. Germline CDR1 reads SNHLY; CDR2 reads FYNNEI. This CDR3 has 13 amino acids. J was trimmed by 4 bases and V by 5 bases; bases with no gene match: 4. CDR3 in amino acids: CASSYQGGTEAFF. The CDR3 nucleotides read TGTGCCAGCAGTTACCAGGGGGGCACTGAAGCTTTCTTT. The full variable domain, its missing parts supplied by reference TRBV2 and TRBJ1-1, is EPEVTQTPSHQVTQMGQEVILRCVPISNHLYFYWYRQILGQKVEFLVSFYNNEISEKSEIFDDQFSVERPDGSNFTLKIRSTKLEDSAMYFCASSYQGGTEAFFGQGTRLTVV.

This rearrangement joins TRBV5-1 to TRBJ1-4, with a possible D match to TRBD1 (5 bases). CDR1 and CDR2 from the germline V gene are SGHRS and YFSETQ. The CDR3 totals 16 residues. V lost 5 bases and J lost 0, with 14 bases in between. CDR3 in amino acids: CASSSRVPATNEKLFF. The CDR3 region has the DNA TGCGCCAGCAGTTCCAGGGTTCCGGCAACTAATGAAAAACTGTTTTTT. The full variable domain, completed using reference TRBV5-1 and TRBJ1-4, is KAGVTQTPRYLIKTRGQQVTLSCSPISGHRSVSWYQQTPGQGLQFLFEYFSETQRNKGNFPGRFSGRQFSNSRSEMNVSTLELGDSALYLCASSSRVPATNEKLFFGSGTQLSVL.

V and J are TRBV13 and TRBJ2-2; maybe TRBD1 (5 bases). V was trimmed by 5 bases and J by 0 bases, leaving 7 bases between them. CDR1 is PRHDT, CDR2 FYEKMQ, per germline (reference sequence). The CDR3 is 14 amino acids. The CDR3 is CASSRQTNTGELFF. CDR3 sequence (DNA): TGTGCCAGCAGCCGACAGACGAACACCGGGGAGCTGTTTTTT.

There are a few counts of this clone. The rearrangement joins TRBV5-1 to TRBJ2-1; 10 bases align to TRBD2. This CDR3 region has 15 residues. J lost 13 bases, V lost 1 base, and 11 bases had no gene match. In germline, CDR1 is SGHRS, CDR2 YFSETQ. The CDR3 reads CASSLRSTSGESQFF. The DNA of the CDR3 is TGCGCCAGCAGCTTGCGATCCACTAGCGGGGAGTCTCAGTTCTTC. The whole variable domain, remainder taken from reference TRBV5-1 and TRBJ2-1, is KAGVTQTPRYLIKTRGQQVTLSCSPISGHRSVSWYQQTPGQGLQFLFEYFSETQRNKGNFPGRFSGRQFSNSRSEMNVSTLELGDSALYLCASSLRSTSGESQFFGPGTRLTVL.

V is TRBV6-5 and J is TRBJ1-2; D perhaps matches TRBD1 (5 bases). The V end lost 5 bases, the J end lost 4 bases, and 14 bases lay between the germline ends. Germline loops: CDR1 MNHEY, CDR2 SVGAGI. This CDR3 is built from 14 residues. This CDR3 reads CASSRSGGTYGYTF. The CDR3 region has the DNA TGTGCCAGCAGTCGGTCGGGGGGGACCTATGGCTACACCTTC.

The V gene is TRBV3-1 (or the pseudogene TRBV3-2), the J gene TRBJ2-1; D perhaps matches TRBD2 (6 bases). CDR1 is LGHDT, CDR2 YNNKEL, per germline (reference sequence). The CDR3 runs 18 residues. V lost 2 bases and J 0 bases, leaving 17 bases between the germline ends. The CDR3 reads CASSQWGGDVPSYNEQFF. The CDR3 region has the DNA TGTGCCAGCAGCCAATGGGGCGGGGACGTTCCCTCCTACAATGAGCAGTTCTTC.

The CDR3, as DNA: TGTGCCAGCAGCGTTAGCGGGGGGGCACAAGAGACCCAGTACTTC. As protein: CASSVSGGAQETQYF. The chain couples TRBV9 to TRBJ2-5; 11 nucleotides align to TRBD2. The CDR3 extends over 15 amino acids. V trimming: 2 bases; J trimming: 2 bases; junction bases outside the gene matches: 2. Looked up from germline, CDR1 is SGDLS and CDR2 is YYNGEE.

V usage is TRBV15 and J usage is TRBJ1-2; TRBD1 aligns across 7 bases. The CDR3 spans 18 residues. V lost 0 bases and J lost 0; bases outside the gene matches: 10. Germline V gene sequence: CDR1 LNHNV, CDR2 YYDKDF (reference sequence). CDR3 in amino acids: CATSRELLQGRTNYGYTF. CDR3 nucleotide sequence: TGTGCCACCAGCAGAGAATTACTACAGGGGCGTACTAACTATGGCTACACCTTC.

The rearrangement uses TRBV19 and TRBJ2-5; 13 bases fit TRBD2. V lost 8 bases to trimming and J lost 1 base; unmatched junction nucleotides: 4. The germline gives CDR1 LNHDA, CDR2 SQIVND (reference sequence). This CDR3 is 15 amino acids long. The chain's CDR3 is CASRLAGGPQETQYF. CDR3 nucleotides: TGTGCCAGTCGACTAGCGGGGGGCCCCCAAGAGACCCAGTACTTC.

CDR3 DNA: TGTGCCAGCAGGCGTCCAGGGGGCCACGGGGAGCTGTTTTTT. Its protein product is CASRRPGGHGELFF. The chain couples TRBV7-2 to TRBJ2-2; 8 bases fit TRBD1. The CDR3 covers 14 residues. The germline V gene encodes CDR1 SGHTA and CDR2 FQGNSA. The V gene end was trimmed by 6 bases and the J gene end by 7 bases; junction bases not matched to a gene: 7.

This clone has only one observation. V and J are TRBV28 and TRBJ2-3, with 10 bases fitting TRBD1. Germline CDR1 and CDR2: MDHEN and SYDVKM. The CDR3 runs to 14 residues. Trimming took 7 bases from V and 9 from J; bases not matched to a gene: 10. CDR3 region: CASTRTGGVGTQYF. The CDR3 DNA is TGTGCCAGCACCAGGACAGGGGGGGTAGGCACGCAGTATTTT.

The chain joins TRBV25-1 to TRBJ2-3; 7 nucleotides agree with TRBD1. V was pared by 0 bases and J by 3 bases, with 6 bases of the junction left unmatched. The CDR3 contains 16 residues. Germline assignment: CDR1 MGHDK and CDR2 SYGVNS. Here the CDR3 reads CASSEYIRTGTDTQYF. CDR3 in DNA: TGTGCCAGCAGTGAATATATTCGGACAGGAACAGATACGCAGTATTTT.

The V and J genes are TRBV4-2 and TRBJ1-1; TRBD1 might be the D (6 bases). CDR1 is LGHNA, CDR2 YNFKEQ, per germline. The CDR3 loop spans 14 amino acids. The germline V and J ends were trimmed by 0 bases and 6 bases, with 11 bases remaining between them. This chain's CDR3 is CASSQDRGGSEAFF. The CDR3 nucleotides read TGTGCCAGCAGCCAAGATAGGGGGGGCTCTGAAGCTTTCTTT.

This clone was seen only a few times. Here the CDR3 DNA reads TGTGCCAGCAGCCCAGCCCCAGGGTCTCTGAACACTGAAGCTTTCTTT. It yields the protein CASSPAPGSLNTEAFF. The chain is built from TRBV25-1 and TRBJ1-1, with a possible D match to TRBD1 (5 bases). Germline CDR1 and CDR2: MGHDK and SYGVNS. The CDR3 contains 16 residues. Trimming removed 6 bases at V and 0 bases at J, with 17 bases between.

This chain links TRBV19 with TRBJ1-1; TRBD1 matches at 7 bases. V dropped 4 bases and J dropped 1; count of bases not matched to a gene: 3. This CDR3 has 14 amino acids. CDR1 and CDR2 from the germline V gene are LNHDA and SQIVND (reference sequence). CDR3 protein: CASSRQGTNTEAFF. CDR3 nucleotide sequence: TGTGCCAGTAGTAGACAGGGTACGAACACTGAAGCTTTCTTT.